This TCR beta chain was observed in a study of blood T cell repertoires in COVID-19. Overall study: The United States, Italy and Spain supplied acute and convalescent COVID-19 samples.

After removal of 4 bases from V and 2 bases from J, the junction contained 3 bases not matched to a gene. This CDR3 has 16 residues. Germline CDR1 SEHNR, CDR2 FQNEAQ (reference sequence). The assay was immunoSEQ multiplex PCR, and TCRdb's table has in-frame clones only and misses some. The profile shows about 160,000 clones, more than 65% of them singletons. The clonotype was recovered from a woman aged 40 to 55 with acute COVID-19. V gene TRBV7-9 combines with J gene TRBJ2-3; 13 positions match TRBD2. The sequenced sample consisted of PBMCs or T cells enriched from blood (not recorded which). CDR3 sequence: CASSSGLAGSTDTQYF. The CDR3 nucleotides are TGTGCCAGCAGCTCGGGACTAGCGGGGTCCACAGATACGCAGTATTTT.